This T cell receptor (beta chain) was sequenced for a study of metastatic and nonmetastatic thyroid tumors. Study context: For malignant and benign thyroid patients, tumor or nodule tissue and blood were the sources whose repertoires were compared.

This clone appeared many times. As yet, its antigen is unknown. Each patient went into thyroid surgery without having received any treatment. Through MiXCR, TCRdb re-clonotyped the PCR reads. The table shows over 65,000 clones, with around 12% occurring only once. V lost 2 bases and J 6 bases, leaving 8 bases between the germline ends. The CDR3 covers 12 residues. In germline, CDR1 is MNHEY, CDR2 SVGEGT. Points from the study as a whole: In blood and tumor, TCR beta diversity was reportedly significantly higher in malignant thyroid tumors than in benign nodules.

Material for sequencing was tumor tissue. The receptor comes from a female donor with papillary thyroid cancer or a benign thyroid nodule (not recorded which). Some clones in this sample may be carry-over from other donors' samples. The rearrangement joins TRBV6-2 or TRBV6-3 to TRBJ2-7; D is unresolved. CDR3 nucleotides: TGTGCCAGCAGTTACCCAAGGTCCGAGCAGTACTTC. This codes for CASSYPRSEQYF.